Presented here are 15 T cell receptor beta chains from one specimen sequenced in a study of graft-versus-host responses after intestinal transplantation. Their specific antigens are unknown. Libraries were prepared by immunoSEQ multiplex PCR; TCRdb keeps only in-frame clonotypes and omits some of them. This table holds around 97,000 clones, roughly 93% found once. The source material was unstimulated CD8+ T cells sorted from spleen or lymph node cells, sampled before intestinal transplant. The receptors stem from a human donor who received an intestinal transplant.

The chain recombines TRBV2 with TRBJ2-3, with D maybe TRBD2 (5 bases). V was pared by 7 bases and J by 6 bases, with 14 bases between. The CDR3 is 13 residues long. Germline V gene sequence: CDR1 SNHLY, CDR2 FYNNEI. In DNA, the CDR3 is TGTGCCAGCAAGCCAGTGGGCGGGGATACGCAGTATTTT. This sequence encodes CASKPVGGDTQYF.

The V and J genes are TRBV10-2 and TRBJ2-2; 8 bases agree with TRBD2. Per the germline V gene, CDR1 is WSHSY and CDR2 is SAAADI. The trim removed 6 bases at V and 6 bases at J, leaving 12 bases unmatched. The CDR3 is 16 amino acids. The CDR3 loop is CASSDSPGGRPGELFF. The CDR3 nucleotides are TGCGCCAGCAGCGATTCCCCGGGGGGGCGTCCCGGGGAGCTGTTTTTT.

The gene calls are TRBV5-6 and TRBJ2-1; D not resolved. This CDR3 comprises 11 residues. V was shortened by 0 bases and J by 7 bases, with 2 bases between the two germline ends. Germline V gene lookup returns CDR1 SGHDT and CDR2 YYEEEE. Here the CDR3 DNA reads TGTGCCAGCAGCTTGGCGAATGAGCAGTTCTTC. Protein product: CASSLANEQFF.

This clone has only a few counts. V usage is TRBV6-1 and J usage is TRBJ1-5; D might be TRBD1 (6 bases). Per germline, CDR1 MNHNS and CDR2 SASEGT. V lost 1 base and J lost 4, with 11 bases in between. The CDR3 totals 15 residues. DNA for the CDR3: TGTGCCAGCAGTGAAGAAGGGGGACGGAATCAGCCCCAGCATTTT. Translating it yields CASSEEGGRNQPQHF.

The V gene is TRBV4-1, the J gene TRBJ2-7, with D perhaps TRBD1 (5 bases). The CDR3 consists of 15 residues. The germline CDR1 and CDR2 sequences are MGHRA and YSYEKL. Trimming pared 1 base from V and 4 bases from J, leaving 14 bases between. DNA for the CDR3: TGCGCCAGCAGCCAAGCCGCACCGACAGTTTACGAGCAGTACTTC. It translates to CASSQAAPTVYEQYF.

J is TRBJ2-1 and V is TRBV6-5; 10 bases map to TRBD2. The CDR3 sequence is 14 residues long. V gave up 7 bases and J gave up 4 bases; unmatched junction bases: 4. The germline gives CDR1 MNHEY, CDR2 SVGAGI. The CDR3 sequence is CASKSGGVYNEQFF. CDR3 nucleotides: TGTGCCAGCAAAAGCGGGGGGGTTTACAATGAGCAGTTCTTC.

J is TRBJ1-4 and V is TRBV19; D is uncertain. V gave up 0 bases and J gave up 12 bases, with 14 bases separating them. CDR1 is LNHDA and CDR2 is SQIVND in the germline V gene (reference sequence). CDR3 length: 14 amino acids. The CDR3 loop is CASSIDLSVGQLFF. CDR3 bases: TGTGCCAGTAGTATAGATCTATCAGTTGGGCAACTGTTTTTT.

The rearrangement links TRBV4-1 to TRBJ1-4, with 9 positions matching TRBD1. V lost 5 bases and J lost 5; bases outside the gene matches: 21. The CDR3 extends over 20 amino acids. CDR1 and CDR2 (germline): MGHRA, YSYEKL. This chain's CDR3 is CASSYFRSGQGPVENEKLFF. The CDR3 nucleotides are TGCGCCAGCAGCTACTTCCGCTCGGGACAGGGCCCGGTAGAAAATGAAAAACTGTTTTTT.

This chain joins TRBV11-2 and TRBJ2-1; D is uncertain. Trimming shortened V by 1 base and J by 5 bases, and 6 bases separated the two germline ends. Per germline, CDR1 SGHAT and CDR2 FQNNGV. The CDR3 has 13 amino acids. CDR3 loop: CASSLGQDNEQFF. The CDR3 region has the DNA TGTGCCAGCAGCTTAGGCCAGGACAATGAGCAGTTCTTC. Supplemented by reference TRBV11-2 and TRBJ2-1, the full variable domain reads EAGVAQSPRYKIIEKRQSVAFWCNPISGHATLYWYQQILGQGPKLLIQFQNNGVVDDSQLPKDRFSAERLKGVDSTLKIQPAKLEDSAVYLCASSLGQDNEQFFGPGTRLTVL.

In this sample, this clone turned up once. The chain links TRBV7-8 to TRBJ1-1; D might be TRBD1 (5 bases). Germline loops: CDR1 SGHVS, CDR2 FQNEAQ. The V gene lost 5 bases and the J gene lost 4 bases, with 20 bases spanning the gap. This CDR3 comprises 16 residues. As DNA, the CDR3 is TGTGCCAGCAGCCTCGAAACTCAGGGCCGGGTCACTGAAGCTTTCTTT. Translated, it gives CASSLETQGRVTEAFF.

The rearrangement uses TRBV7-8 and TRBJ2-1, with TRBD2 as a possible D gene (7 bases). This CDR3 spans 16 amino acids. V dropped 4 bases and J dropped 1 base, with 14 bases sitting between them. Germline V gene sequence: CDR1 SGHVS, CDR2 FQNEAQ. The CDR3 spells CASSSKGGLSYNEQFF. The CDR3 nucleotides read TGTGCCAGCAGCTCCAAGGGGGGACTATCCTACAATGAGCAGTTCTTC.

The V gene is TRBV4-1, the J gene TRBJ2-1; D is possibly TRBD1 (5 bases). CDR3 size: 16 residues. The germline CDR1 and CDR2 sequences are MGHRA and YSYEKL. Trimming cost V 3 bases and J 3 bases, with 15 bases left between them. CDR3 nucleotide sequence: TGCGCCAGCAGCCACCATGGGGCGTCGCGCTACAATGAGCAGTTCTTC. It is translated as CASSHHGASRYNEQFF.

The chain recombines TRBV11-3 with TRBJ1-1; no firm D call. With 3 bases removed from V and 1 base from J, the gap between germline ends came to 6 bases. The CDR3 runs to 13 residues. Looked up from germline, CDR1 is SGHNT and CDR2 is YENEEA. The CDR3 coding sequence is TGTGCCAGCAGCTTTGTAGGGAACACTGAAGCTTTCTTT. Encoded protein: CASSFVGNTEAFF.

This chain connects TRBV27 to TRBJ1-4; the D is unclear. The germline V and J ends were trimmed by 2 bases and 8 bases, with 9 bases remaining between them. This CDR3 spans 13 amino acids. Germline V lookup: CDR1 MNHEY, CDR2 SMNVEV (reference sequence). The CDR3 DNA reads TGTGCCAGCAGTTTACAACCGGAGGAAAAACTGTTTTTT. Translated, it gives CASSLQPEEKLFF.

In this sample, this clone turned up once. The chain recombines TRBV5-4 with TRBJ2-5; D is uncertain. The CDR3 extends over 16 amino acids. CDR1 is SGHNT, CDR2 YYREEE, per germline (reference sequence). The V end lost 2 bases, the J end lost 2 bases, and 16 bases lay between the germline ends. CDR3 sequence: CASSLPGPTNQETQYF. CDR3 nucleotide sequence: TGTGCCAGCAGCTTACCAGGACCCACGAATCAAGAGACCCAGTACTTC.